The entry below describes one T cell receptor (beta chain). Its antigen remains unidentified. The data were taken from a study of cytomegalovirus exposure and HLA in healthy donors. Amplification used 60 Vbeta primers and 13 Jbeta primers. Produced via immunoSEQ multiplex PCR; TCRdb's table is partial and in-frame only. The table lists around 130,000 clones, about 76% of them singletons, with 5.5% to 8.5% in the top ten. Unrecorded immune exposure was likely among donors, who were nominally healthy when sampled. Overall study findings and caveats: Roughly even sequencing depth across donors was the assumption behind the presence/absence analyses.

Looked up from germline, CDR1 is SGHAT and CDR2 is FQNNGV. Trimming left V 5 bases short and J 4 bases short, with 14 bases between. The CDR3 covers 14 residues. The sample taken for sequencing was PBMCs. The genes are TRBV11-2 and TRBJ1-2; D unresolved. This receptor was taken from a man aged 35 to 55 in good health and CMV-seropositive. The CDR3, as DNA: TGTGCCAGCAGCCCGAGGCCTGGAAGCTATGGCTACACCTTC. Translating gives CASSPRPGSYGYTF. Looking up the rest from reference TRBV11-2 and TRBJ1-2 gives the full variable domain: EAGVAQSPRYKIIEKRQSVAFWCNPISGHATLYWYQQILGQGPKLLIQFQNNGVVDDSQLPKDRFSAERLKGVDSTLKIQPAKLEDSAVYLCASSPRPGSYGYTFGSGTRLTVV.